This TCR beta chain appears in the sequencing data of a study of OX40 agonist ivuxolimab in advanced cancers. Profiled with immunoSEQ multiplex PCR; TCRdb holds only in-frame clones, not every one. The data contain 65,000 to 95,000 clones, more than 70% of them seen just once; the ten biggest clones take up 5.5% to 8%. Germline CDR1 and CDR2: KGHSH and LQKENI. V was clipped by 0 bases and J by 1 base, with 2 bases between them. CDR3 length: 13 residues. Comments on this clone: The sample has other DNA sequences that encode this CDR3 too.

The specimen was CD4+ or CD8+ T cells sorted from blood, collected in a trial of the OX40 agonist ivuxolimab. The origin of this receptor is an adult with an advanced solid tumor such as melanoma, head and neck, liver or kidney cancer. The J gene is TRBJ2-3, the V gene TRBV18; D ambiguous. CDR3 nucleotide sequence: TGTGCCAGCTCACCACCCGGCACAGATACGCAGTATTTT. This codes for CASSPPGTDTQYF. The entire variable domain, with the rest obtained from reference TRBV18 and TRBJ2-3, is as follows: NAGVMQNPRHLVRRRGQEARLRCSPMKGHSHVYWYRQLPEEGLKFMVYLQKENIIDESGMPKERFSAEFPKEGPSILRIQQVVRGDSAAYFCASSPPGTDTQYFGPGTRLTVL.